The clone carrying this TCR beta chain was seen once. This record belongs to a study of cytomegalovirus exposure and HLA in healthy donors. Primers for the PCR totalled 60 Vbeta and 13 Jbeta. Profiled with immunoSEQ multiplex PCR; TCRdb holds only in-frame clones, not every one. Found here are 110,000 or so clones, roughly 70% of them singletons; the top ten hold approximately 10%. V dropped 4 bases and J dropped 0 bases, with 9 bases sitting between them. The CDR3 extends over 14 amino acids. Germline loops: CDR1 MGHRA, CDR2 YSYEKL. Sequencing was performed on PBMCs. This receptor was identified in a woman aged 45-59 years in good health and CMV-seropositive. The gene calls are TRBV4-1 and TRBJ2-5; weak D call: TRBD1 (6 bases). CDR3: CASSRTENQETQYF. The CDR3 DNA follows: TGCGCCAGCAGCCGGACAGAAAACCAAGAGACCCAGTACTTC.